A selection of T cell receptor beta chains follows, all from one sample in a study of T cell repertoires in cytomegalovirus infection. These receptors have no identified antigens. TCRdb re-analysed the reads in MiXCR, keeping a single row per CDR3 protein. The data contain 380,000 or so distinct CDR3 sequences, approximately 35% of them singletons. Here the sequenced sample was cultured PBMCs, taken from culture after CMV antigen stimulation. These receptors all come from a human donor in good health (CMV status not recorded). Some clones in this sample may be carry-over from other donors' samples. Each CDR3 is given with its conserved first and last residue. A D gene is named only where the DNA matches it firmly. The size of a clone is reported for some rows only, either as once, few or many, or as a class for expanded clones.

CDR3 protein,CDR3 DNA,clone size,J gene,V gene,D gene
CASSFSIFTGQNYGYTF,TGTGCCAGCAGTTTCTCCATTTTTACGGGACAGAACTATGGCTACACCTTC,-,TRBJ1-2,TRBV27,TRBD1
CASSVTWDQPQHF,TGTGCCAGCAGTGTGACGTGGGATCAGCCCCAGCATTTT,-,TRBJ1-5,TRBV6-4,-
CATGGGPRNEQFF,TGTGCCACCGGTGGAGGGCCGAGGAATGAGCAGTTCTTC,-,TRBJ2-1,TRBV15,-
CASRPSGDAKNIQYF,TGTGCCAGCAGGCCCTCTGGGGACGCCAAAAACATTCAGTACTTC,many,TRBJ2-4,TRBV7-2,-
CASSYGRQETQYF,TGTGCCAGCAGTTACGGCAGACAAGAGACCCAGTACTTC,few,TRBJ2-5,TRBV6-2/TRBV6-3,-
CATSISGSSYNEQFF,TGTGCCACCAGCATTAGCGGGAGCTCCTACAATGAGCAGTTCTTC,-,TRBJ2-1,TRBV15,TRBD2
CASSALRPGLADNEQFF,TGTGCCAGCAGCGCACTACGACCGGGACTAGCAGACAATGAGCAGTTCTTC,few,TRBJ2-1,TRBV7-3,TRBD2
CATQLAGITDTQYF,TGTGCCACCCAGTTGGCAGGGATAACAGATACGCAGTATTTT,few,TRBJ2-3,TRBV6-6,-
CATSRAGEKAFF,TGTGCCACCAGCAGAGCAGGGGAAAAAGCTTTCTTT,-,TRBJ1-1,TRBV15,-
CASSYSGTGAFTDTQYF,TGTGCCAGCAGTTACAGCGGGACAGGGGCCTTCACAGATACGCAGTATTTT,-,TRBJ2-3,TRBV6-1,TRBD1
CSASGRAKNIQYF,TGCAGTGCTAGCGGGAGGGCCAAAAACATTCAGTACTTC,-,TRBJ2-4,TRBV20-1,TRBD2
CASSLAPGQGAGKTQYF,TGTGCCAGCAGCTTAGCGCCTGGACAGGGAGCCGGGAAGACCCAGTACTTC,-,TRBJ2-5,TRBV7-8,TRBD1
CASSSEIQGNTQYF,TGTGCCAGCAGCTCCGAGATACAGGGGAATACGCAGTATTTT,-,TRBJ2-3,TRBV5-4,TRBD1
CASQDRGRNEQFF,TGTGCCAGTCAAGACAGGGGCCGGAATGAGCAGTTCTTC,-,TRBJ2-1,TRBV5-4,TRBD1
CASSLVPHPGSYYGYTF,TGTGCCAGCAGCTTAGTCCCACACCCCGGGAGTTACTATGGCTACACCTTC,few,TRBJ1-2,TRBV7-8,-
CASSLDRVGEQYF,TGTGCCAGCAGCTTGGACAGGGTCGGGGAGCAGTACTTC,-,TRBJ2-7,TRBV7-6,TRBD1
CASSTSKEPTDTQYF,TGTGCCAGTAGTACTTCTAAGGAGCCCACAGATACGCAGTATTTT,few,TRBJ2-3,TRBV19,-
CASRPGQGPYEQYF,TGTGCCAGCAGACCGGGACAGGGACCCTACGAGCAGTACTTC,few,TRBJ2-7,TRBV7-2,TRBD1
CASSLERGVQTYYGYTF,TGTGCCAGCAGCTTAGAGCGCGGGGTCCAGACATACTATGGCTACACCTTC,-,TRBJ1-2,TRBV7-2,-
CASSLVGVSSYNEQFF,TGTGCCAGCAGCTTAGTGGGGGTCAGCTCCTACAATGAGCAGTTCTTC,few,TRBJ2-1,TRBV7-2,-
CASSLKLAEVTQYF,TGTGCCAGCAGCTTAAAGCTAGCGGAAGTTACGCAGTATTTT,-,TRBJ2-3,TRBV7-2,TRBD2
CASSFAGLNQPQHF,TGTGCCAGCAGCTTTGCAGGGCTCAATCAGCCCCAGCATTTT,-,TRBJ1-5,TRBV7-2,-
CASKRQVSNQPQHF,TGTGCCAGTAAACGGCAGGTTAGCAATCAGCCCCAGCATTTT,-,TRBJ1-5,TRBV19,-
CASSPDRGGEKLFF,TGTGCCAGTAGTCCCGACAGGGGAGGTGAAAAACTGTTTTTT,-,TRBJ1-4,TRBV19,TRBD1
CASSSGRGYGELFF,TGTGCCAGCAGCTCAGGAAGGGGGTACGGGGAGCTGTTTTTT,few,TRBJ2-2,TRBV7-2,-
CASSLDFGKEAFF,TGTGCCAGCAGCTTAGACTTCGGGAAAGAAGCTTTCTTT,many,TRBJ1-1,TRBV7-2,-
CASSLTGAWSNQPQHF,TGTGCCAGCAGCTTGACAGGGGCTTGGAGCAATCAGCCCCAGCATTTT,-,TRBJ1-5,TRBV7-8,TRBD1
CASSLIGERELFF,TGTGCCAGCAGTTTGATAGGGGAAAGGGAGCTGTTTTTT,many,TRBJ2-2,TRBV28,-
CASSPRTGWETQYF,TGCGCCAGCAGCCCCCGGACAGGGTGGGAGACCCAGTACTTC,-,TRBJ2-5,TRBV4-1,TRBD1
CSARGSQRREQFF,TGCAGTGCTAGAGGTTCTCAGAGGCGCGAGCAGTTCTTC,-,TRBJ2-1,TRBV20-1,-
CASRTGTSAGELFF,TGTGCCAGCAGGACCGGGACTAGCGCCGGGGAGCTGTTTTTT,-,TRBJ2-2,TRBV7-2,TRBD2
CASSSDGAYEQYF,TGTGCCAGCAGCTCGGACGGAGCCTACGAGCAGTACTTC,-,TRBJ2-7,TRBV7-6,-
CASSQDVRTRDTQYF,TGCGCCAGCAGCCAAGACGTCCGGACTCGGGATACGCAGTATTTT,-,TRBJ2-3,TRBV4-1,-
CASSYRRGGYTQYF,TGTGCCAGCAGTTACCGGCGCGGGGGGTATACGCAGTATTTT,-,TRBJ2-3,TRBV6-2/TRBV6-3,TRBD2
CASSQLTGGPYEQYF,TGTGCCAGCAGTCAGTTGACAGGGGGACCCTACGAGCAGTACTTC,few,TRBJ2-7,TRBV7-6,TRBD1
CASSRGQGLGTGELFF,TGTGCCAGCAGCCGTGGACAGGGCCTGGGTACCGGGGAGCTGTTTTTT,many,TRBJ2-2,TRBV7-3,TRBD1
CSVGQIRGTGELFF,TGCAGCGTTGGCCAAATTCGGGGGACCGGGGAGCTGTTTTTT,-,TRBJ2-2,TRBV29-1,-
CASSLKSGSTDTQYF,TGTGCCAGCAGCTTAAAGAGCGGAAGCACAGATACGCAGTATTTT,-,TRBJ2-3,TRBV7-2,-
CASSLGVGNIQYF,TGTGCCAGCAGCTTAGGAGTGGGGAACATTCAGTACTTC,-,TRBJ2-4,TRBV7-8,-
CASRFTTSGTGGVNYGYTF,TGTGCCAGCAGATTCACGACGTCCGGGACAGGGGGCGTGAACTATGGCTACACCTTC,-,TRBJ1-2,TRBV7-9,TRBD1
CASSFRVGNKPQHF,TGTGCCAGCAGTTTTAGGGTTGGGAATAAGCCCCAGCATTTT,-,TRBJ1-5,TRBV12-3/TRBV12-4,-
CASSLRGGRRSDEKLFF,TGTGCCAGCAGCCTAAGGGGAGGGAGGAGGTCGGATGAAAAACTGTTTTTT,-,TRBJ1-4,TRBV5-6,-
CASSPRRSSYNEQFF,TGTGCCAGCAGCCCCCGACGAAGCTCCTACAATGAGCAGTTCTTC,-,TRBJ2-1,TRBV5-6,-
CASSLGGASDRRASIQYF,TGTGCCAGCAGCTTAGGAGGTGCGTCAGATCGAAGGGCGAGCATTCAGTACTTC,-,TRBJ2-4,TRBV7-2,-
CASSRSGRLIAKNIQYF,TGTGCCAGCAGCCGTAGCGGGAGACTCATAGCCAAAAACATTCAGTACTTC,few,TRBJ2-4,TRBV7-8,TRBD2
CATSRADLNSYEQYF,TGTGCCACCAGCAGAGCCGATCTCAACTCCTACGAGCAGTACTTC,many,TRBJ2-7,TRBV15,-
CASSQPDRGSYEQYF,TGTGCCAGCAGCCAACCGGACAGGGGCTCCTACGAGCAGTACTTC,many,TRBJ2-7,TRBV7-2,TRBD1
CASSDGQGYGYTF,TGTGCCAGCAGCGACGGACAGGGGTATGGCTACACCTTC,many,TRBJ1-2,TRBV7-2,TRBD1
CAAAGTSMNTEAFF,TGTGCGGCGGCGGGGACATCCATGAACACTGAAGCTTTCTTT,few,TRBJ1-1,TRBV6-2/TRBV6-3,-
CASSDITGNTIYF,TGTGCCAGCAGTGACATAACTGGAAACACCATATATTTT,-,TRBJ1-3,TRBV6-6,-
CASSQGLWDEQFF,TGTGCCAGCAGCCAAGGCCTGTGGGATGAGCAGTTCTTC,-,TRBJ2-1,TRBV4-2,-
CASSQLGASPYNEQFF,TGCGCCAGCAGCCAATTGGGGGCCAGCCCATACAATGAGCAGTTCTTC,-,TRBJ2-1,TRBV4-1,-
CASSGLAYTQYF,TGTGCCAGCAGCGGACTGGCCTATACGCAGTATTTT,-,TRBJ2-3,TRBV7-2,-
CASSFLTPNAAKNIQYF,TGTGCCAGCAGTTTCTTGACACCCAATGCGGCCAAAAACATTCAGTACTTC,-,TRBJ2-4,TRBV27,-
CASSRYASPLEQYF,TGTGCCAGCAGCCGTTACGCGTCCCCTCTCGAGCAGTACTTC,-,TRBJ2-7,TRBV7-8,-
CASSKDRGRLQGYTF,TGTGCCAGCAGTAAAGACAGGGGGCGTCTCCAGGGCTACACCTTC,few,TRBJ1-2,TRBV28,TRBD1
CASSLGPGADTGELFF,TGTGCCAGCAGCTTGGGTCCGGGAGCGGACACCGGGGAGCTGTTTTTT,-,TRBJ2-2,TRBV5-6,-
CATSSGDGRNSPLHF,TGTGCCACCAGTTCTGGGGACGGACGTAATTCACCCCTCCACTTT,-,TRBJ1-6,TRBV24-1,-
CASSYSVSGRKNTGELFF,TGTGCCAGCAGTTACTCCGTTAGCGGGAGGAAAAACACCGGGGAGCTGTTTTTT,few,TRBJ2-2,TRBV6-2/TRBV6-3,TRBD2